Listed below are T cell receptor beta chains from one sample, sequenced in a study of blood T cell repertoires in COVID-19. The assay was immunoSEQ multiplex PCR, and TCRdb's table has in-frame clones only and misses some. This sample has 150,000 to 200,000 clones; approximately 83% occur once, and the top ten carry approximately 8%. Input material: peripheral blood. These receptors all stem from a man between 60 and 75 years old with acute or convalescent COVID-19. CDR3s include the opening cysteine and the closing phenylalanine or tryptophan. The order of the fields is J gene, clone size, D gene, V gene, CDR3 protein, CDR3 DNA. A D gene is named only where the DNA matches it firmly. Clone size is not always given. Where it is, it says once, few, many or a class for expanded clones.

TRBJ2-1 | - | TRBD1 | TRBV11-2 | CASSDLGTGNEQFF | TGTGCCAGCAGCGACCTTGGGACAGGCAATGAGCAGTTCTTC
TRBJ1-2 | - | - | TRBV19 | CATSSLRGYTF | TGTGCCACCTCATCCTTGCGGGGCTACACCTTC
TRBJ1-5 | - | - | TRBV27 | CASSLARGSNQPQHF | TGTGCCAGCAGTTTAGCCAGGGGAAGCAATCAGCCCCAGCATTTT
TRBJ2-1 | few | - | TRBV13 | CASSLDPRDQNEQFF | TGTGCCAGCAGCTTAGACCCGCGGGACCAAAATGAGCAGTTCTTC
TRBJ2-1 | once | - | TRBV9 | CASSALDRDTEQFF | TGTGCCAGCAGCGCCCTAGACCGGGACACTGAGCAGTTCTTC
TRBJ2-1 | - | TRBD2 | TRBV16 | CASSWTSEYYNEQFF | TGTGCCAGCAGCTGGACTAGCGAATACTACAATGAGCAGTTCTTC
TRBJ2-3 | once | - | TRBV7-9 | CASSFRTGEGDTQYF | TGTGCCAGCAGCTTTCGGACGGGAGAGGGAGATACGCAGTATTTT
TRBJ1-2 | once | - | TRBV6-5 | CASSSEQGYGYTF | TGTGCCAGCAGTTCAGAACAGGGATATGGCTACACCTTC
TRBJ2-3 | - | - | TRBV5-5 | CASSPRQPTSTDTQYF | TGTGCCAGCAGCCCCCGACAGCCGACTAGCACAGATACGCAGTATTTT
TRBJ2-3 | - | TRBD2 | TRBV7-3 | CASRPGLDGDTQYF | TGTGCCAGCAGACCGGGACTAGACGGGGATACGCAGTATTTT
TRBJ1-1 | - | - | TRBV2 | CASKSELPGAFF | TGTGCCAGCAAATCGGAGCTTCCAGGGGCTTTCTTT
TRBJ1-5 | - | TRBD1 | TRBV5-1 | CASSFTGQEQPQHF | TGCGCCAGCAGCTTTACTGGACAGGAACAGCCCCAGCATTTT
TRBJ2-7 | - | - | TRBV28 | CASIPQTASYEQYF | TGTGCCAGCATCCCCCAGACAGCCTCCTACGAGCAGTACTTC
TRBJ2-1 | - | - | TRBV19 | CASSKEPGNEQFF | TGTGCCAGTAGTAAAGAGCCGGGGAATGAGCAGTTCTTC
TRBJ2-1 | once | - | TRBV3-1/TRBV3-2 | CASSELGNEQFF | TGTGCCAGCAGCGAACTAGGCAATGAGCAGTTCTTC
TRBJ2-5 | - | - | TRBV2 | CASRDREGWETQYF | TGTGCCAGCAGGGACAGGGAGGGTTGGGAGACCCAGTACTTC
TRBJ1-1 | - | TRBD1 | TRBV10-2 | CASTTTGETMNTEAFF | TGCGCCAGCACCACGACAGGGGAGACCATGAACACTGAAGCTTTCTTT
TRBJ1-2 | - | TRBD1 | TRBV6-6 | CASSHLGGTGGDNYGYTF | TGTGCCAGCAGTCACCTGGGTGGGACAGGGGGAGATAACTATGGCTACACCTTC
TRBJ2-1 | - | TRBD2 | TRBV24-1 | CATSPLAGGVEQFF | TGTGCCACCAGTCCTTTAGCGGGAGGGGTCGAGCAGTTCTTC
TRBJ2-3 | few | TRBD2 | TRBV9 | CASSVDSGSDPSTDTQYF | TGTGCCAGCAGCGTAGATAGCGGGAGTGATCCTAGCACAGATACGCAGTATTTT
TRBJ1-4 | - | - | TRBV3-1/TRBV3-2 | CASSPSGYNEKLFF | TGTGCCAGCAGCCCCTCGGGGTATAATGAAAAACTGTTTTTT
TRBJ1-2 | - | - | TRBV18 | CASSPGTNYGYTF | TGTGCCAGCTCACCCGGGACAAACTATGGCTACACCTTC
TRBJ2-1 | - | - | TRBV5-1 | CASSWAGVDNEQFF | TGCGCCAGCAGCTGGGCAGGGGTTGACAATGAGCAGTTCTTC
TRBJ1-2 | - | TRBD1 | TRBV7-9 | CASSFWTGVGGYTF | TGTGCCAGCAGCTTCTGGACAGGTGTTGGTGGCTACACCTTC
TRBJ1-1 | - | - | TRBV19 | CASSISVTGDTEAFF | TGTGCCAGTAGTATATCCGTCACAGGTGACACTGAAGCTTTCTTT
TRBJ1-2 | - | - | TRBV19 | CASTGHRYGYTF | TGTGCCAGTACGGGACACCGCTATGGCTACACCTTC
TRBJ2-2 | few | TRBD2 | TRBV19 | CASTSSGRENTGELFF | TGTGCCAGTACCTCTAGCGGGAGGGAGAACACCGGGGAGCTGTTTTTT
TRBJ1-1 | once | - | TRBV3-1/TRBV3-2 | CASSQGGGTEAFF | TGTGCCAGCAGCCAGGGGGGAGGAACTGAAGCTTTCTTT
TRBJ2-1 | - | TRBD2 | TRBV2 | CASRKAGAGSYNEQFF | TGTGCCAGCAGGAAAGCGGGGGCAGGTTCCTACAATGAGCAGTTCTTC
TRBJ1-5 | once | - | TRBV3-1/TRBV3-2 | CASSQETRQPQHF | TGTGCCAGCAGCCAAGAAACCAGACAGCCCCAGCATTTT
TRBJ1-5 | many | - | TRBV2 | CASQKSLWRADQPQHF | TGTGCCAGCCAAAAGTCCTTATGGCGGGCTGACCAGCCCCAGCATTTT
TRBJ1-6 | large | - | TRBV30 | CAWSLGANFTPLHF | TGTGCCTGGAGTCTGGGGGCCAATTTCACACCCCTCCACTTT
TRBJ1-5 | - | - | TRBV7-8 | CASSAGRIEPQHF | TGTGCCAGCAGCGCGGGACGGATCGAACCCCAGCATTTT
TRBJ2-2 | - | TRBD1 | TRBV5-1 | CASSLLPGTGGEVGELFF | TGCGCCAGCAGCTTACTACCCGGGACAGGGGGTGAAGTCGGGGAGCTGTTTTTT
TRBJ2-7 | - | TRBD1 | TRBV28 | CASSEGQGTYEQYF | TGTGCCAGCAGTGAGGGACAGGGGACCTACGAGCAGTACTTC
TRBJ2-5 | once | TRBD1 | TRBV11-3 | CASSLGGQGAAQYF | TGTGCCAGCAGCTTAGGGGGACAGGGGGCGGCCCAGTACTTC
TRBJ1-2 | once | - | TRBV6-5 | CASNLRSRGYGYTF | TGTGCCAGCAATTTAAGGTCCAGGGGCTATGGCTACACCTTC
TRBJ2-4 | - | TRBD1 | TRBV3-1/TRBV3-2 | CASSSRDRVPYF | TGTGCCAGCAGCTCCCGGGACAGGGTCCCCTACTTC
TRBJ2-1 | - | - | TRBV6-5 | CASSPERDNNEQFF | TGTGCCAGCAGTCCCGAGCGGGACAACAATGAGCAGTTCTTC